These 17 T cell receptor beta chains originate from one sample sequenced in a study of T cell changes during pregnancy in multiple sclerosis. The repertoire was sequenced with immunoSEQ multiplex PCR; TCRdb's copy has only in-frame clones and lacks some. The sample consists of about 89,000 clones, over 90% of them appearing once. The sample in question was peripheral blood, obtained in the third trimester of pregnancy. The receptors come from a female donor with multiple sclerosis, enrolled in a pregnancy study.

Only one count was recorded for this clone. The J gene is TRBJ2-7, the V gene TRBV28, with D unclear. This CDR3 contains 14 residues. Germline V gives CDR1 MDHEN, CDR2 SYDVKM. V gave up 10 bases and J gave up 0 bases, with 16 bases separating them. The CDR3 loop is CATNFLVSSYEQYF. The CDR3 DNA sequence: TGTGCCACCAATTTCCTAGTTAGCTCCTACGAGCAGTACTTC.

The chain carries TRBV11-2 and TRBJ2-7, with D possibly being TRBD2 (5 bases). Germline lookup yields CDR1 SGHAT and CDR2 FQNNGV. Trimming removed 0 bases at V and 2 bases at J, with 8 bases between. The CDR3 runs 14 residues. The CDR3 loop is CASSLDTGTYEQYF. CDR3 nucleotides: TGTGCCAGCAGCTTAGATACCGGGACCTACGAGCAGTACTTC.

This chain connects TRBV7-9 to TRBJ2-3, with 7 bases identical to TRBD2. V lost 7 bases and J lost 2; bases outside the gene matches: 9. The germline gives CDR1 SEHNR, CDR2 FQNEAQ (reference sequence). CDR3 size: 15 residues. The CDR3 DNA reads TGTGCCAGCACCTTGCGGGGGACCTTCACAGATACGCAGTATTTT. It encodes CASTLRGTFTDTQYF. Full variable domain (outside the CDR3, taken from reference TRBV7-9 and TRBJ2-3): DTGVSQNPRHKITKRGQNVTFRCDPISEHNRLYWYRQTLGQGPEFLTYFQNEAQLEKSRLLSDRFSAERPKGSFSTLEIQRTEQGDSAMYLCASTLRGTFTDTQYFGPGTRLTVL.

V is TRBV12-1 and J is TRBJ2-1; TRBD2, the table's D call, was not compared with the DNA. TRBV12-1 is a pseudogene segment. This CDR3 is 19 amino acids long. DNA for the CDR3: TGTGCCAGCAGCTTCCCGAGGGGTAGCGGGAGCTATAATTACAATGAGCAGTTCTTC. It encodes CASSFPRGSGSYNYNEQFF.

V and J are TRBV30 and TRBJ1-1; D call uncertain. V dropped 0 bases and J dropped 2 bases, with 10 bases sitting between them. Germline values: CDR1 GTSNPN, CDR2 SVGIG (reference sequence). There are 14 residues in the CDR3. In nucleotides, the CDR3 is TGTGCCTGGAGTGTTTTAGGAGCCAACACTGAAGCTTTCTTT. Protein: CAWSVLGANTEAFF.

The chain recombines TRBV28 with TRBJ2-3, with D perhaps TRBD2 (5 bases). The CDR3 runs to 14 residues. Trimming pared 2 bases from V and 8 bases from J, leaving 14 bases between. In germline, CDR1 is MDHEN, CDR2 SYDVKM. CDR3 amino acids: CASSLQRRKGTQYF. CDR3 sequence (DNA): TGTGCCAGCAGTTTACAGCGGAGAAAGGGTACGCAGTATTTT.

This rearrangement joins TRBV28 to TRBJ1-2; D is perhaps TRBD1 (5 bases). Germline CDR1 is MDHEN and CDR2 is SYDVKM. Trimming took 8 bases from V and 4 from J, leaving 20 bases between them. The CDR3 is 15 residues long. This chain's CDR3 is CASGGTSWGVYGYTF. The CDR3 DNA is TGTGCCAGCGGGGGGACCAGTTGGGGCGTCTATGGCTACACCTTC.

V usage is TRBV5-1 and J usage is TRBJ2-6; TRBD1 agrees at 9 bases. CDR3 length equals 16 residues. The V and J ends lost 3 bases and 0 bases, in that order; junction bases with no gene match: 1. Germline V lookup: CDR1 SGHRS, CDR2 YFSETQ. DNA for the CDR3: TGCGCCAGCAGCTCGGGACAGGGCTCTGGGGCCAACGTCCTGACTTTC. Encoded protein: CASSSGQGSGANVLTF.

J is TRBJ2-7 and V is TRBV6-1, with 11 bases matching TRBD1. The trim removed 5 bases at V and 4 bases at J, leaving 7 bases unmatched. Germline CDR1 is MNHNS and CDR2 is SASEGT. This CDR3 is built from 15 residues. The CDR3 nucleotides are TGTGCCAGCAGTCCACCGGGACAGGGGGGTTACGAGCAGTACTTC. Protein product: CASSPPGQGGYEQYF.

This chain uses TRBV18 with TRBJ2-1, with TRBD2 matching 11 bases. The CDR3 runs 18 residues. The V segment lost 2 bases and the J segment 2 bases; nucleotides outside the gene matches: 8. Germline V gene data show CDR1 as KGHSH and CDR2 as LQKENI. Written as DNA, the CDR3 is TGTGCCAGCTCACCAAAGAGGGATAGCGGGAGGGCCTACAATGAGCAGTTCTTC. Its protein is CASSPKRDSGRAYNEQFF.

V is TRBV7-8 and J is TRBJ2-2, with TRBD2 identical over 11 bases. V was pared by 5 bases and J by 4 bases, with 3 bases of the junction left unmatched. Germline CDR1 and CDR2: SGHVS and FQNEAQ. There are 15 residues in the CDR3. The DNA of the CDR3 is TGTGCCAGCAGCGACCTAGCGGGAGGCACCGGGGAGCTGTTTTTT. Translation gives CASSDLAGGTGELFF. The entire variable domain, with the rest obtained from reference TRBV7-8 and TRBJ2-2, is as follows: GAGVSQSPRYKVAKRGQDVALRCDPISGHVSLFWYQQALGQGPEFLTYFQNEAQLDKSGLPSDRFFAERPEGSVSTLKIQRTQQEDSAVYLCASSDLAGGTGELFFGEGSRLTVL.

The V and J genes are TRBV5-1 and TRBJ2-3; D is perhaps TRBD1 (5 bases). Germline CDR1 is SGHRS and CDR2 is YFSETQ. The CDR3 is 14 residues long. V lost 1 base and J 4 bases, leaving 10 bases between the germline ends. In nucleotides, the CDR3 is TGCGCCAGCAGCTTGCAGGGTAGAGCAGATACGCAGTATTTT. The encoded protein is CASSLQGRADTQYF.

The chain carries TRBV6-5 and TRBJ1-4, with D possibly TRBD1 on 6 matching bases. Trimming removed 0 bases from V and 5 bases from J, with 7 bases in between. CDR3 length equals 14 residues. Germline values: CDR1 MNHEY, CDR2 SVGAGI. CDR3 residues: CASSYSGQNEKLFF. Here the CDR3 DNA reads TGTGCCAGCAGTTACTCTGGACAGAATGAAAAACTGTTTTTT.

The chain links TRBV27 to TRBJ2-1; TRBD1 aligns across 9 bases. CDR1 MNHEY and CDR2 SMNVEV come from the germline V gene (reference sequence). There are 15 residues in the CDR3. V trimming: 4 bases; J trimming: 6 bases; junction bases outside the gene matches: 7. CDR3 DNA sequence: TGTGCCAGCAGTTCCGGGACAGGGATGGCCAATGAGCAGTTCTTC. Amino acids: CASSSGTGMANEQFF.

The chain's CDR3 is CAISESMALEQYF. The CDR3 bases are TGTGCCATCAGTGAGTCGATGGCCCTCGAGCAGTACTTC. The chain combines TRBV10-3 with TRBJ2-7, with no clear D. The CDR3 contains 13 residues. Trimming cost V 0 bases and J 6 bases, with 9 bases left between them. From germline, CDR1 is ENHRY and CDR2 SYGVKD.

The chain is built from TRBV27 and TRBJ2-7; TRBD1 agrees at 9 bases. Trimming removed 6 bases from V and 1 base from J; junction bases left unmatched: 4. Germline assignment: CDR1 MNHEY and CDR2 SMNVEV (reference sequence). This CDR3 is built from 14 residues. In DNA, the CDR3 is TGTGCCAGCAGGCCCGGGACAGGGTCCTACGAGCAGTACTTC. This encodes CASRPGTGSYEQYF.

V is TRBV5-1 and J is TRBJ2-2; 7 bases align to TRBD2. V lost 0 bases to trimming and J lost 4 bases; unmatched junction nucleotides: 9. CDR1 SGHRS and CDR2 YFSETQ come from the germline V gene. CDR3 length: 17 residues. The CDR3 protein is CASSLVWEGRVTGELFF. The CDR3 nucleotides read TGCGCCAGCAGCTTGGTGTGGGAGGGCCGCGTCACCGGGGAGCTGTTTTTT.